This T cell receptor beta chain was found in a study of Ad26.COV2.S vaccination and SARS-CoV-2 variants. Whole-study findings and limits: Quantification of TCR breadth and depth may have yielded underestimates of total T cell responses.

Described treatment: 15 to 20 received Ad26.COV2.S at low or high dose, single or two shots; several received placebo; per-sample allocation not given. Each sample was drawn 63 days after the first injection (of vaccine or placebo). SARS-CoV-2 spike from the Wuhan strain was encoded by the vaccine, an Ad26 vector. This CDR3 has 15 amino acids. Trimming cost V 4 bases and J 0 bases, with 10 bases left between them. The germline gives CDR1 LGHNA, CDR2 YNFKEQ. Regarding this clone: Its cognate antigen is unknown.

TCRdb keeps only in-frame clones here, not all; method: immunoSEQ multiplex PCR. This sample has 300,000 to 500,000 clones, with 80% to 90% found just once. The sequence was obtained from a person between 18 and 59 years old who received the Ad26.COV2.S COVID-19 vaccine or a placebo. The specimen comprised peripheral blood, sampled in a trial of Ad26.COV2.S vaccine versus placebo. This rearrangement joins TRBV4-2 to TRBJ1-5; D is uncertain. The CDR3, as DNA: TGTGCCAGCAGCCGAGGACTATCTAGCAATCAGCCCCAGCATTTT. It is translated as CASSRGLSSNQPQHF.